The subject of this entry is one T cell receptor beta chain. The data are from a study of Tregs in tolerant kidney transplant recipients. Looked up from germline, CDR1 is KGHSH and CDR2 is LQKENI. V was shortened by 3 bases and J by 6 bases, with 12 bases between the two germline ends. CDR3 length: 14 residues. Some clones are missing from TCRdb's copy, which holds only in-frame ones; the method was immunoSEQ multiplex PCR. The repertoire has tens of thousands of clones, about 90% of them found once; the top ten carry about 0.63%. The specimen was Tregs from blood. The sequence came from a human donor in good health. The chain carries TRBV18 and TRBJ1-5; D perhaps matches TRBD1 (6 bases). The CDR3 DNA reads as TGTGCCAGCTCACCCGCAGGGGCGATTCAGCCCCAGCATTTT. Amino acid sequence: CASSPAGAIQPQHF. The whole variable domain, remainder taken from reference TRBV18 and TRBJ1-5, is NAGVMQNPRHLVRRRGQEARLRCSPMKGHSHVYWYRQLPEEGLKFMVYLQKENIIDESGMPKERFSAEFPKEGPSILRIQQVVRGDSAAYFCASSPAGAIQPQHFGDGTRLSIL.